Below, one TCR beta chain is given with its context. Its antigen is as yet unknown. From the 5' RACE reads, TCRdb called clonotypes with MiXCR, one entry per CDR3 protein. The sample carries 300,000 or so distinct CDR3 sequences, 3% to 4.5% recorded once. This entry belongs to a study of T cells after yellow fever vaccination. Background on the study: Low-cell-number fractions were prepared with SMART-Seq v4 Ultra Low Input. Study-wide results and caveats: Within FACS-sorted repertoires, abundant clonotypes contaminating from the bulk population could be present.

Trimming took 7 bases from V and 2 from J, leaving 14 bases between them. The CDR3 sequence is 14 residues long. Germline loops: CDR1 SGHAT, CDR2 FQDESV (reference sequence). This chain connects TRBV11-1 to TRBJ1-1; no clear D. The receptor was isolated from a man between 18 and 29 years old who received the YFV17D yellow fever vaccine. The specimen was PBMCs, collected 5 days after the yellow fever booster vaccination. CDR3 in DNA: TGTGCCAGCACCCCGGGGAGGGCAAACACTGAAGCTTTCTTT. This sequence encodes CASTPGRANTEAFF.